This TCR beta chain was retrieved from a study of blood T cell repertoires in COVID-19. For the study at large: T cells, B-cell-depleted T cells, or PBMCs supplied cDNA or gDNA.

The authors' processing: Reference gene primer amplification gave estimated nucleated cell counts. Data came from immunoSEQ multiplex PCR; TCRdb stores just in-frame clones and leaves some out. The DNA was the basis for D and trimming; V, J and clone size are from that table. Seen here are some 14,000 clones, 86% observed once, and the top ten hold roughly half. Germline CDR1 is LNHDA and CDR2 is SQIVND (reference sequence). The CDR3 loop spans 12 amino acids. Trimming stripped 9 bases from V and 3 bases from J, with 9 bases between. This sequence joins TRBV19 and TRBJ1-5; D is undetermined. The sequencing sample was made of peripheral blood. This receptor was identified in an elderly man with acute or convalescent COVID-19. The CDR3 nucleotides read TGTGCCAGCCGGGGTTACAATCAGCCCCAGCATTTT. This translates into CASRGYNQPQHF.